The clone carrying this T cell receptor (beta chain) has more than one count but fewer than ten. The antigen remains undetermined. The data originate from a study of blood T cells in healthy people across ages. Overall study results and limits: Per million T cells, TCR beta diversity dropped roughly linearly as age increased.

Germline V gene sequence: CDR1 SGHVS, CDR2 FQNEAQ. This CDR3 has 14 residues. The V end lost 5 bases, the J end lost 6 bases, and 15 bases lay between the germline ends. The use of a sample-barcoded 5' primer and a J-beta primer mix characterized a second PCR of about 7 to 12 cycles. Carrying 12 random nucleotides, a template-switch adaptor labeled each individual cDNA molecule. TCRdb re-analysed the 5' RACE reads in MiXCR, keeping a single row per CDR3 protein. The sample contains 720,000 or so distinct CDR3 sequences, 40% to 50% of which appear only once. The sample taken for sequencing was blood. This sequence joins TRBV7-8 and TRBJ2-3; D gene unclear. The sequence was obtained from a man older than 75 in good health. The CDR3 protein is CASSRPDGRDTQYF. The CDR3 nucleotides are TGTGCCAGCAGCCGACCGGACGGACGCGATACGCAGTATTTT.